This T cell receptor beta chain emerged from a study of T cell repertoires in cytomegalovirus infection. At the level of the study: Researchers turned to recently identified HLA-C-restricted CMV epitopes as well as well-studied HLA-B-restricted ones. Public signatures in TCR beta pointed to CMV infection and matching HLA type.

This clonotype was counted between two and nine times. Its target is unknown. Germline-derived CDR1 and CDR2 are ENHRY and SYGVKD. V lost 8 bases and J lost 8, with 21 bases in between. CDR3 length: 14 residues. General study findings and limits: HLA-C-restricted CMV clonotypes gave the most frequent clonotype in two of eight donors. Accumulated public TCR beta family frequency recognized individuals carrying CMV together with the relevant HLA.

TCRdb recomputed calls from the reads with MiXCR, one row per CDR3 protein. Among about 890,000 distinct CDR3 sequences listed, around 31% were seen once. The rearrangement uses TRBV10-3 and TRBJ1-1; weak D call: TRBD1 (5 bases). The sample consisted of cultured CD8+ T cells from PBMCs, taken from culture after CMV antigen stimulation. This TCR was sampled from a human donor in good health (CMV status not recorded). Some clones in this sample may be carry-over from other donors' samples. The CDR3 DNA sequence: TGTGCCATCGGACCACAGGAAGGAGTAAGGGAAGCTTTCTTT. Translated: CAIGPQEGVREAFF.